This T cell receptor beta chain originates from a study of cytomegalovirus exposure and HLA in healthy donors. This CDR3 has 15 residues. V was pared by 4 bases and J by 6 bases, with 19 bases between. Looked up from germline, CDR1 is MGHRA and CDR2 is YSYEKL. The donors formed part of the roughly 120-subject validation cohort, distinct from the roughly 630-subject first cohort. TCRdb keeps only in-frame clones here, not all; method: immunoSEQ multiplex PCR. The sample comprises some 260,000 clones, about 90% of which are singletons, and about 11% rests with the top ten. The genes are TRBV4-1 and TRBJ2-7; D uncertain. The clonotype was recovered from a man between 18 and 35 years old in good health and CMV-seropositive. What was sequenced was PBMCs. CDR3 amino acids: CASSLNAASKGEQYF. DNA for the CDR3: TGCGCCAGCAGCCTCAACGCGGCGTCTAAAGGCGAGCAGTACTTC.